This entry is about one TCR beta chain. The antigen is not known. At one boundary the junction diverges from the germline segment, which might be a read error. This sample was taken from a study of tumor-infiltrating lymphocytes in primary liver carcinoma. Across the study: Surgeons treated the primary liver carcinoma of the patients by surgical resection. Study findings and constraints: When set against blood, tumors had a significantly higher top-250-clone fraction (p = 0.039).

Germline DNA was also extracted, while the blood RNA originated from unsorted whole blood. Germline V gene sequence: CDR1 SGHDT, CDR2 YYEEEE. This CDR3 comprises 16 residues. Constant-region priming of roughly 0.45 ug total RNA yielded TCR beta cDNA. Three nested multiplex PCR rounds, a slightly modified ARM-PCR, produced the libraries for TCR beta. Researchers ran the first two PCR rounds for roughly 11 cycles each with TRBV1-TRBV30 forward primers and a C-beta reverse primer. In TCRdb, the multiplex PCR reads were re-called with MiXCR into one record per CDR3 protein. Here the sample spans some 320,000 distinct CDR3 sequences, approximately 60% being singletons.

The receptor comes from a middle-aged man with primary liver carcinoma and hepatitis B virus infection. The gene calls are TRBV5-6 and TRBJ2-3; D possibly corresponds to TRBD1 (5 bases). Sequencing input: peripheral blood. CDR3 in amino acids: CSSSLVRGQFADTQYF. In DNA, the CDR3 is TGTTCCAGCAGCTTGGTTAGGGGCCAGTTCGCAGATACGCAGTATTTT. The full variable domain, in which reference TRBV5-6 and TRBJ2-3 provide the parts outside the CDR3, is DAGVTQSPTHLIKTRGQQVTLRCSPKSGHDTVSWYQQALGQGPQFIFQYYEEEERQRGNFPDRFSGHQFPNYSSELNVNALLLGDSALYLCSSSLVRGQFADTQYFGPGTRLTVL.